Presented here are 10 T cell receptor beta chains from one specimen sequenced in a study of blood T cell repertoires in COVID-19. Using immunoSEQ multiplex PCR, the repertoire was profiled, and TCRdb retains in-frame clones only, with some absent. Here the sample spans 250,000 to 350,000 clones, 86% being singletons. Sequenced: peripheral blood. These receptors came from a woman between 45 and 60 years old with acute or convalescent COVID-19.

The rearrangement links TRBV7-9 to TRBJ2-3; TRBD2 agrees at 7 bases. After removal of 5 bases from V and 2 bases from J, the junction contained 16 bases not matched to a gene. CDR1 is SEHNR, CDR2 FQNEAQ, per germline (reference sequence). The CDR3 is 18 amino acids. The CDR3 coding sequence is TGTGCCAGCAGCCCCCCGAGCGCGGGAGACTTTTCCACAGATACGCAGTATTTT. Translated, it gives CASSPPSAGDFSTDTQYF.

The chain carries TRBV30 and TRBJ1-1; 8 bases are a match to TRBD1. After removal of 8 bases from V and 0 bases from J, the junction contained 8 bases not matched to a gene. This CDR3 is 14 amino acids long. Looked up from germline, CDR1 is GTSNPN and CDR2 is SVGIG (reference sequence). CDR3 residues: CALRTGYMNTEAFF. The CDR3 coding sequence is TGTGCCCTCAGGACAGGGTACATGAACACTGAAGCTTTCTTT.

This CDR3 reads CASSAEMTEAFF. CDR3 in DNA: TGTGCCAGCAGCGCCGAGATGACTGAAGCTTTCTTT. The rearrangement joins TRBV5-4 to TRBJ1-1; unclear D gene. This CDR3 has 12 residues. Trimming removed 4 bases from V and 5 bases from J, with 9 bases in between. Germline V gives CDR1 SGHNT, CDR2 YYREEE (reference sequence).

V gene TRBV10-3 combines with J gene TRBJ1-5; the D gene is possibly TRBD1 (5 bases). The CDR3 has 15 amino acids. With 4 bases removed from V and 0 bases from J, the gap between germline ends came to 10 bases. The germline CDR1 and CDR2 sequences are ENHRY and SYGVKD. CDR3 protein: CAISAGPLSNQPQHF. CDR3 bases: TGTGCCATCAGTGCAGGGCCTCTTAGCAATCAGCCCCAGCATTTT.

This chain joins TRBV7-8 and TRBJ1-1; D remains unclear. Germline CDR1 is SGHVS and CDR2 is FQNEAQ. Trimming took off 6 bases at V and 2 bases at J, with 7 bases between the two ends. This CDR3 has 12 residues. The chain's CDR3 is CASRTGNTEAFF. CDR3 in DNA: TGTGCCAGCAGGACGGGAAACACTGAAGCTTTCTTT.

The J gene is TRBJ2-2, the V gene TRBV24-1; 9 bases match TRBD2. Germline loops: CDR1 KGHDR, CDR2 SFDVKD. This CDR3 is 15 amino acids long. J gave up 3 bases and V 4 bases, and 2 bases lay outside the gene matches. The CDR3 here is CATSEGGRDTGELFF. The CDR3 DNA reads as TGTGCCACCAGTGAGGGCGGGAGGGACACCGGGGAGCTGTTTTTT.

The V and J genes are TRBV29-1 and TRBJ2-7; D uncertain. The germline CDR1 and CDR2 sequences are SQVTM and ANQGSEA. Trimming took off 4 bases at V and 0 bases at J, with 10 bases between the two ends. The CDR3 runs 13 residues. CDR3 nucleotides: TGCAGCGTTGTAAGCAAATTCTCCTACGAGCAGTACTTC. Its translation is CSVVSKFSYEQYF.

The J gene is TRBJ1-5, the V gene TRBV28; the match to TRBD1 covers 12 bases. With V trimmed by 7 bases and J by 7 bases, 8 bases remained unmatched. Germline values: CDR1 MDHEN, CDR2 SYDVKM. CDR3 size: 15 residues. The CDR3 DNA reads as TGTGCCAGCAACCAACTCGGGACAGGGGGCCAGCCCCAGCATTTT. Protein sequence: CASNQLGTGGQPQHF.

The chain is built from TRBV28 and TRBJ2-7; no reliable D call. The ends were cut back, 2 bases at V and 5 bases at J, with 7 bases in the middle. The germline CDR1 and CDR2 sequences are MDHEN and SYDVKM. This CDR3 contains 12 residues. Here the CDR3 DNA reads TGTGCCAGCAGTTTAACCAAGCACGAGCAGTACTTC. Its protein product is CASSLTKHEQYF.

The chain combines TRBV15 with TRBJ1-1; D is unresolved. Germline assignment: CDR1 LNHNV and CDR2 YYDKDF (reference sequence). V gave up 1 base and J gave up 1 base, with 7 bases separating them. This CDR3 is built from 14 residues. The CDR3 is CATSRGIANTEAFF. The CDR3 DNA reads TGTGCCACCAGCAGAGGGATAGCGAACACTGAAGCTTTCTTT. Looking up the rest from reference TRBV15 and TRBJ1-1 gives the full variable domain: DAMVIQNPRYQVTQFGKPVTLSCSQTLNHNVMYWYQQKSSQAPKLLFHYYDKDFNNEADTPDNFQSRRPNTSFCFLDIRSPGLGDTAMYLCATSRGIANTEAFFGQGTRLTVV.